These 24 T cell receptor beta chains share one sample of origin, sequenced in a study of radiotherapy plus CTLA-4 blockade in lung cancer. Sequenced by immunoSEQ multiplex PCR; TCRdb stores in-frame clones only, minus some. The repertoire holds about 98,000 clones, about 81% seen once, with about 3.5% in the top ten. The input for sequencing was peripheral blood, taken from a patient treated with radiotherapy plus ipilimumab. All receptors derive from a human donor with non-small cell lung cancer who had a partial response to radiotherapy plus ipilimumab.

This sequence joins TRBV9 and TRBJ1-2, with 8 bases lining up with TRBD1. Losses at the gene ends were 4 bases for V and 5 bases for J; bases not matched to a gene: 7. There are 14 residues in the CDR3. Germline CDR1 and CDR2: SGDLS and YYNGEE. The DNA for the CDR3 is TGTGCCAGCAGCATCGACAGGGGAGGGTATGGCTACACCTTC. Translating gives CASSIDRGGYGYTF.

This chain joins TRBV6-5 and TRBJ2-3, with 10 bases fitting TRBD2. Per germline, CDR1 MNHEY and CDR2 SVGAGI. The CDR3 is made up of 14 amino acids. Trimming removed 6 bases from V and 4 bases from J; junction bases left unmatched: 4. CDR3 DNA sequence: TGTGCCAGCAGCGGACTAGCGGTATCAGATACGCAGTATTTT. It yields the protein CASSGLAVSDTQYF.

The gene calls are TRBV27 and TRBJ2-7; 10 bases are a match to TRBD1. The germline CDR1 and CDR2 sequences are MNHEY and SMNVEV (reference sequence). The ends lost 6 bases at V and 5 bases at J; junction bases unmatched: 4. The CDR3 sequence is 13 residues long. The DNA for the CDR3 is TGTGCCAGCAGGCCGGGACAGGGGAACGAGCAGTACTTC. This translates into CASRPGQGNEQYF.

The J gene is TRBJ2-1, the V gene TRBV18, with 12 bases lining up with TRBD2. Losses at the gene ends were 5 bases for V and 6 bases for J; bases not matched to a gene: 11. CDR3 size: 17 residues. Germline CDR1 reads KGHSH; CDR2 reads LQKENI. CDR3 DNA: TGTGCCAGCTCAACGAAGCGACTAGCGGGAGACCTCAATGAGCAGTTCTTC. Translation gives CASSTKRLAGDLNEQFF.

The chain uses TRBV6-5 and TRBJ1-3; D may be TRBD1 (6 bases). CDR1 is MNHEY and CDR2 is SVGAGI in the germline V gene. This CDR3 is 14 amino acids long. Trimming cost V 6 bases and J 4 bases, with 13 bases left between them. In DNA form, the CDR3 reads TGTGCCAGCAGCCTCCACAGGGACGGAAACACCATATATTTT. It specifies CASSLHRDGNTIYF.

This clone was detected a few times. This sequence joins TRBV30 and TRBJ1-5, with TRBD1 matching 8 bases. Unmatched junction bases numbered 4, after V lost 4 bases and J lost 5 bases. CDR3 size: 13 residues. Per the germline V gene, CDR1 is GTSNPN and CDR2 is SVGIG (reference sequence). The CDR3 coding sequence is TGTGCCTGGACAGACAGGGGCGATCAGCCCCAGCATTTT. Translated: CAWTDRGDQPQHF.

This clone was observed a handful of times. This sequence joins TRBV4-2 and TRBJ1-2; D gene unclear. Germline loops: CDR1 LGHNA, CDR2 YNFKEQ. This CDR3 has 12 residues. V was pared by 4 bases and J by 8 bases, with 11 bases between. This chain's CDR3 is CASSPQPGGYTF. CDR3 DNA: TGTGCCAGCAGCCCTCAACCGGGGGGCTACACCTTC.

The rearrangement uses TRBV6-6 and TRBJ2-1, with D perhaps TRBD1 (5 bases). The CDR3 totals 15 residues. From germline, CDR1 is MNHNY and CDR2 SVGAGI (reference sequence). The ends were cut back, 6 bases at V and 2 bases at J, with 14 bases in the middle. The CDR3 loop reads CASSQQDRTYNEQFF. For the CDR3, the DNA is TGTGCCAGCAGCCAGCAAGACAGAACCTACAATGAGCAGTTCTTC.

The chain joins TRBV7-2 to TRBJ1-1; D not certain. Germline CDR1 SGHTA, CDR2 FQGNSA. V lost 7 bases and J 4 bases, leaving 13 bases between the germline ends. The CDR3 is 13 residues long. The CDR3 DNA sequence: TGTGCCAGCACCTTCTCGGTCGGCACTGAAGCTTTCTTT. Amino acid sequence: CASTFSVGTEAFF.

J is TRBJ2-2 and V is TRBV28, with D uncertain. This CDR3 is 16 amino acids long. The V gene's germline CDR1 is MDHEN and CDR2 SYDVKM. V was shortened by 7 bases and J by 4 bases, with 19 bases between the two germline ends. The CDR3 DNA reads TGTGCCAGCACCACTGGAGCCAGTCGCGGCACCGGGGAGCTGTTTTTT. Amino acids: CASTTGASRGTGELFF.

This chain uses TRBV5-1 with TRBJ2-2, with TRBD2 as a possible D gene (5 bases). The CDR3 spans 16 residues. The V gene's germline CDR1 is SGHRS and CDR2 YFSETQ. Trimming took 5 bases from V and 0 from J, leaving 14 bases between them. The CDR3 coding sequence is TGCGCCAGCAGTGCCGCAGCTAGCTCGAACACCGGGGAGCTGTTTTTT. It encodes CASSAAASSNTGELFF.

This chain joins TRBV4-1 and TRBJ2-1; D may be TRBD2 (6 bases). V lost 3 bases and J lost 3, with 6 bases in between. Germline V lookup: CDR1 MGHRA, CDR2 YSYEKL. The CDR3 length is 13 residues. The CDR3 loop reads CASSQGLYNEQFF. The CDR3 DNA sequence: TGCGCCAGCAGCCAGGGACTCTACAATGAGCAGTTCTTC.

For the CDR3, the DNA is TGTGCCAGCTCACCCCCCGGGGAAGAGACCCAGTACTTC. Translating gives CASSPPGEETQYF. V is TRBV18 and J is TRBJ2-5, with TRBD2 as a possible D gene (5 bases). Looked up from germline, CDR1 is KGHSH and CDR2 is LQKENI. V shed 3 bases and J shed 3 bases, with 8 bases lying between them. This CDR3 is 13 amino acids long.

CDR3 sequence (DNA): TGTGCCAGCAGTCCCCGGGACAATTCCTACAATGAGCAGTTCTTC. It yields the protein CASSPRDNSYNEQFF. The chain has TRBV28 and TRBJ2-1; D is perhaps TRBD1 (6 bases). This CDR3 comprises 15 residues. Germline V lookup: CDR1 MDHEN, CDR2 SYDVKM. V was shortened by 5 bases and J by 1 base, with 12 bases between the two germline ends.

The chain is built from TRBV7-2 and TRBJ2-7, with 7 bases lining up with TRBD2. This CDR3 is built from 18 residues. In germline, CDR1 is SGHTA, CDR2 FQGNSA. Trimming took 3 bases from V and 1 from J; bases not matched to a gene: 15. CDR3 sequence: CASSFKGGVGGTSYEQYF. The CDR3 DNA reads TGTGCCAGCAGCTTTAAAGGTGGGGTCGGGGGGACTTCCTACGAGCAGTACTTC.

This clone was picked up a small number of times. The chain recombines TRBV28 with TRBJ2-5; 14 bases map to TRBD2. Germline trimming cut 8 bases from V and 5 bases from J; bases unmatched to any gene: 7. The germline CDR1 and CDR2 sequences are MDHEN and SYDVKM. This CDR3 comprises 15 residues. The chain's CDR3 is CASVGLAGVRETQYF. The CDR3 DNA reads TGTGCCAGCGTGGGACTAGCGGGAGTTCGGGAGACCCAGTACTTC. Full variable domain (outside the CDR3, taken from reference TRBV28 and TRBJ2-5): DVKVTQSSRYLVKRTGEKVFLECVQDMDHENMFWYRQDPGLGLRLIYFSYDVKMKEKGDIPEGYSVSREKKERFSLILESASTNQTSMYLCASVGLAGVRETQYFGPGTRLLVL.

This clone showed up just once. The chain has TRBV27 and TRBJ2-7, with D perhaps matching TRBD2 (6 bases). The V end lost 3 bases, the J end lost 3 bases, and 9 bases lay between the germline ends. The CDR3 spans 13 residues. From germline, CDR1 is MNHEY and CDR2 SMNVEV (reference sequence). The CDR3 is CASSFGTLYEQYF. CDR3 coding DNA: TGTGCCAGCAGTTTTGGGACTCTCTACGAGCAGTACTTC.

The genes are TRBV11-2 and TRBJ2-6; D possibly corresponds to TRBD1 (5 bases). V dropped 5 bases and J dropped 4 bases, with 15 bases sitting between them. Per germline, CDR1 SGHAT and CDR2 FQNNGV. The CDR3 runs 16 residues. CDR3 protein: CASSLGPGAGANVLTF. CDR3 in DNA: TGTGCCAGCAGCCTAGGGCCTGGGGCCGGGGCCAACGTCCTGACTTTC.

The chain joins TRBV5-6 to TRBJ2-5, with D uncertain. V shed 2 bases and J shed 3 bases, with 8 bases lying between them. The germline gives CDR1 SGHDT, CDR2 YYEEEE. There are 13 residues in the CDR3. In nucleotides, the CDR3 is TGTGCCAGCAGCTTCCAGCGAGAAGAGACCCAGTACTTC. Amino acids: CASSFQREETQYF.

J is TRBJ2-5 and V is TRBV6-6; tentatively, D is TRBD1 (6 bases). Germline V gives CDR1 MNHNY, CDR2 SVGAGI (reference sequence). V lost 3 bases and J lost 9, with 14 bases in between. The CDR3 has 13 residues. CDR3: CASSYSGRTAQYF. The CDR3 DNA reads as TGTGCCAGCAGTTATTCAGGCCGGACAGCCCAGTACTTC.

The CDR3 region has the DNA TGTGCCAGCAGTTACTACCAGGGGAACTATGGCTACACCTTC. Translation gives CASSYYQGNYGYTF. V is TRBV6-5 and J is TRBJ1-2, with D possibly being TRBD1 (6 bases). Trimming took 1 base from V and 2 from J, leaving 8 bases between them. Per the germline V gene, CDR1 is MNHEY and CDR2 is SVGAGI. This CDR3 contains 14 residues.

As DNA, the CDR3 is TGTGCCAGCAGCCTCTGGGGAGGGGTGAGCAATCAGCCCCAGCATTTT. Residues: CASSLWGGVSNQPQHF. The chain has TRBV9 and TRBJ1-5; possible D gene TRBD1, 5 bases. CDR3 length: 16 residues. Germline-derived CDR1 and CDR2 are SGDLS and YYNGEE. Trimming removed 4 bases from V and 1 base from J, with 15 bases in between.

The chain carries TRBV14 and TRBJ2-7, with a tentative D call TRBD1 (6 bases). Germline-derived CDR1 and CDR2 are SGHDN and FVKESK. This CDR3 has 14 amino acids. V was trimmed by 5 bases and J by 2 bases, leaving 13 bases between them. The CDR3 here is CASSAQTGAYEQYF. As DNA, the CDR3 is TGTGCCAGCAGCGCCCAGACAGGAGCCTACGAGCAGTACTTC.

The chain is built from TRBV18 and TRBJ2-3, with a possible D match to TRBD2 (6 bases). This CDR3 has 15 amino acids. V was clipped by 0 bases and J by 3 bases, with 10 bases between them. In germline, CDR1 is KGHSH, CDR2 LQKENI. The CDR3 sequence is CASSPPGGRTDTQYF. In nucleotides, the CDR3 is TGTGCCAGCTCACCACCCGGAGGGCGTACAGATACGCAGTATTTT. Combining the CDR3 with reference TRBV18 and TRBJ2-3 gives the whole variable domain NAGVMQNPRHLVRRRGQEARLRCSPMKGHSHVYWYRQLPEEGLKFMVYLQKENIIDESGMPKERFSAEFPKEGPSILRIQQVVRGDSAAYFCASSPPGGRTDTQYFGPGTRLTVL.